The rows below give T cell receptor beta chains drawn from one sample of a study of sequential checkpoint blockade in melanoma. TCRdb's table, derived via immunoSEQ multiplex PCR, lists solely in-frame clones and lacks some. The table has about 4,900 clones, 34% seen once. The sample in question was tumor tissue (inferred from file names), obtained from a patient given nivolumab and ipilimumab in sequence. The receptors shown here come from a human donor with melanoma. CDR3s include the opening cysteine and the closing phenylalanine or tryptophan. Each record gives: J gene, clone size, D gene, V gene, CDR3 protein, CDR3 DNA. The D gene is left open where the match is weak. Clone size is given for some rows only: seen once, a few or many times, or a class if the clone is expanded.

TRBJ1-1 | - | - | TRBV29-1 | CSVDPGANTEAFF | TGCAGCGTTGATCCAGGGGCGAACACTGAAGCTTTCTTT
TRBJ1-1 | - | - | TRBV18 | CASSPLQGVEAFF | TGTGCCAGCTCACCACTACAGGGAGTTGAAGCTTTCTTT
TRBJ1-6 | few | - | TRBV6-8 | CASTGGSNSPLHF | TGTGCCAGCACGGGGGGTAGTAATTCACCCCTCCACTTT
TRBJ1-2 | - | - | TRBV18 | CASSRGASGTLNYGYTF | TGTGCCAGCTCACGGGGGGCATCGGGAACGCTGAACTATGGCTACACCTTC
TRBJ1-1 | many | - | TRBV11-3 | CASRSPGRLNTEAFF | TGTGCCAGCAGATCCCCGGGGCGACTGAACACTGAAGCTTTCTTT
TRBJ2-5 | once | TRBD2 | TRBV19 | CASSIGLAGRSETQYF | TGTGCCAGTAGTATCGGACTAGCGGGCCGTTCGGAGACCCAGTACTTC
TRBJ1-4 | - | - | TRBV9 | CASSLGAATNEKLFF | TGTGCCAGCAGCTTGGGGGCCGCAACTAATGAAAAACTGTTTTTT
TRBJ1-1 | - | - | TRBV5-1 | CASRPDRMNTEAFF | TGCGCCAGCAGGCCAGACAGGATGAACACTGAAGCTTTCTTT
TRBJ2-5 | - | TRBD2 | TRBV6-8 | CASSDLAGGRETQYF | TGTGCCAGCAGTGACTTAGCGGGGGGGCGAGAGACCCAGTACTTC
TRBJ1-2 | once | - | TRBV10-2 | CASSREVLYGYTF | TGCGCCAGCAGCCGGGAGGTTCTCTATGGCTACACCTTC
TRBJ2-5 | - | - | TRBV27 | CASSFRGDGTQYF | TGTGCCAGCAGTTTCCGGGGAGATGGGACCCAGTACTTC
TRBJ1-1 | few | TRBD1 | TRBV30 | CAWSTKDTGGTEAFF | TGTGCCTGGAGTACCAAGGATACAGGGGGCACTGAAGCTTTCTTT
TRBJ2-2 | medium-sized | TRBD1 | TRBV11-3 | CASRHGTGGVTGELFF | TGTGCCAGCAGACACGGGACAGGGGGCGTCACCGGGGAGCTGTTTTTT
TRBJ1-3 | few | - | TRBV11-3 | CASGSGLAGNTIYF | TGTGCCAGCGGCTCAGGGCTAGCTGGAAACACCATATATTTT
TRBJ1-6 | few | TRBD1 | TRBV6-8 | CASSYPGRGHSPLHF | TGTGCCAGCAGTTACCCCGGCAGGGGGCATTCACCCCTCCACTTT
TRBJ2-5 | few | TRBD1 | TRBV6-8 | CASSDRPQGAGKTQYF | TGTGCCAGCAGTGACAGGCCACAGGGGGCAGGAAAGACCCAGTACTTC
TRBJ2-2 | few | - | TRBV11-1 | CASSPRWSGRFTGELFF | TGTGCCAGCAGCCCCCGTTGGTCCGGGAGATTCACCGGGGAGCTGTTTTTT
TRBJ2-7 | - | TRBD2 | TRBV7-7 | CASSGRGMGGTGEQYF | TGTGCCAGCAGCGGGCGGGGGATGGGCGGTACGGGCGAGCAGTACTTC
TRBJ1-5 | - | TRBD1 | TRBV29-1 | CSVEDRIRDRQFSNQPQHF | TGCAGCGTTGAAGATAGGATAAGGGACAGGCAATTTAGCAATCAGCCCCAGCATTTT
TRBJ2-7 | - | - | TRBV14 | CASSPYSSSYEQYF | TGTGCCAGCAGCCCCTACTCCAGCTCCTACGAGCAGTACTTC
TRBJ2-3 | once | - | TRBV5-1 | CASSWVDRYTDTQYF | TGCGCCAGCAGCTGGGTCGACAGATACACAGATACGCAGTATTTT
TRBJ2-2 | - | - | TRBV13 | CASSVWGTGELFF | TGTGCCAGCAGCGTCTGGGGTACCGGGGAGCTGTTTTTT
TRBJ1-3 | many | - | TRBV9 | CASSPTRGAVGNTIYF | TGTGCCAGCAGCCCGACGCGGGGGGCGGTGGGAAACACCATATATTTT
TRBJ1-1 | - | - | TRBV18 | CASSSPGGNTEAFF | TGTGCCAGCTCAAGCCCGGGGGGGAACACTGAAGCTTTCTTT
TRBJ2-2 | medium-sized | - | TRBV29-1 | CSVEGGINTGELFF | TGCAGCGTTGAGGGGGGAATCAACACCGGGGAGCTGTTTTTT
TRBJ1-2 | - | - | TRBV15 | CATSRAQAYYGYTF | TGTGCCACCAGCAGGGCCCAGGCGTACTATGGCTACACCTTC
TRBJ1-4 | - | - | TRBV30 | CAWSRGTNEKLFF | TGTGCCTGGAGTAGGGGGACTAATGAAAAACTGTTTTTT
TRBJ2-7 | few | - | TRBV5-4 | CASSLGGSDEQYF | TGTGCCAGCAGCTTAGGAGGGAGCGATGAGCAGTACTTC
TRBJ2-6 | - | - | TRBV23-1 | CASSLRSGSGANVLTF | TGCGCCAGCAGCTTAAGATCGGGTTCCGGGGCCAACGTCCTGACTTTC
TRBJ1-3 | few | - | TRBV9 | CASSVGTTASSGNTIYF | TGTGCCAGCAGCGTAGGGACGACAGCGAGCTCTGGAAACACCATATATTTT
TRBJ2-4 | - | TRBD2 | TRBV10-2 | CASRGLAGERLAKNIQYF | TGCGCCAGCAGGGGACTAGCGGGGGAGAGACTAGCCAAAAACATTCAGTACTTC
TRBJ2-7 | - | - | TRBV5-1 | CASSFSMQGNYEQYF | TGCGCCAGCAGCTTCTCCATGCAGGGGAACTACGAGCAGTACTTC
TRBJ1-1 | few | - | TRBV15 | CATSRDRDVTEAFF | TGTGCCACCAGCAGAGATCGGGACGTCACTGAAGCTTTCTTT
TRBJ2-3 | - | - | TRBV15 | CATSRGELGGLGDTQYF | TGTGCCACCAGCAGAGGAGAATTAGGTGGGCTTGGAGATACGCAGTATTTT
TRBJ1-1 | - | - | TRBV19 | CASSSTGNTEAFF | TGTGCCAGTAGTTCAACAGGGAACACTGAAGCTTTCTTT
TRBJ1-2 | - | - | TRBV19 | CASSIDGVYGYTF | TGTGCCAGTAGTATAGATGGGGTCTATGGCTACACCTTC
TRBJ1-1 | - | - | TRBV18 | CASSQRTANTEAFF | TGTGCCAGCTCACAAAGGACAGCGAACACTGAAGCTTTCTTT
TRBJ2-6 | many | TRBD2 | TRBV4-2 | CASSQVSVTVLAVGSGANVLTF | TGTGCCAGCAGCCAAGTTTCCGTTACAGTACTAGCGGTGGGCTCTGGGGCCAACGTCCTGACTTTC
TRBJ1-1 | large | - | TRBV6-8 | CASSYNSLTEAFF | TGTGCCAGCAGTTACAACTCCTTAACTGAAGCTTTCTTT
TRBJ2-2 | few | - | TRBV6-8 | CASRTMNTGELFF | TGTGCCAGCAGGACAATGAACACCGGGGAGCTGTTTTTT
TRBJ2-7 | - | - | TRBV5-1 | CASSQGGGSYEQYF | TGCGCCAGCAGCCAGGGAGGGGGAAGCTACGAGCAGTACTTC
TRBJ1-1 | - | TRBD1 | TRBV11-3 | CASSLGAGGRDTEAFF | TGTGCCAGCAGCTTAGGGGCAGGGGGAAGGGACACTGAAGCTTTCTTT
TRBJ1-1 | - | TRBD1 | TRBV12-5 | CASGLVRTGVSRTEAFF | TGTGCTAGTGGTTTGGTACGGACAGGGGTTTCGAGAACTGAAGCTTTCTTT
TRBJ2-7 | - | TRBD1 | TRBV6-8 | CASTLGRRGPSSYEQYF | TGTGCCAGCACTTTGGGCCGCAGGGGGCCAAGCTCCTACGAGCAGTACTTC
TRBJ1-3 | few | - | TRBV7-7 | CASSSGVSGNTIYF | TGTGCCAGCAGCTCGGGAGTCTCTGGAAACACCATATATTTT
TRBJ2-1 | medium-sized | - | TRBV5-3 | CARSLGTPYNEQFF | TGTGCCAGAAGCTTGGGGACCCCCTACAATGAGCAGTTCTTC
TRBJ1-2 | - | - | TRBV30 | CAWSPLGLRGYTF | TGTGCCTGGAGTCCCCTCGGATTACGTGGCTACACCTTC
TRBJ2-7 | - | - | TRBV9 | CASSITGSSLSYEQYF | TGTGCCAGCAGCATCACCGGGTCCTCCCTCTCCTACGAGCAGTACTTC